This passage covers 26 T cell receptor beta chains from one sample sequenced in a study of CD8+ T cells in alopecia areata. TCR sequencing used cDNA made by reverse transcription of extracted RNA. The table came from immunoSEQ multiplex PCR; TCRdb's copy has only in-frame clones and leaves some out. Found here are some 170,000 clones, around 71% of them singletons; the top ten hold around 10%. Sequenced here: CD8+ T cells sorted from blood, sampled at week 0. The receptors were gathered from a human donor with alopecia areata.

CDR3: CASSLAGGWNEQFF. The CDR3 nucleotides are TGTGCCAGCAGTTTGGCGGGGGGATGGAATGAGCAGTTCTTC. The chain links TRBV27 to TRBJ2-1; 8 bases line up with TRBD2. The CDR3 runs to 14 residues. The V and J ends lost 3 bases and 7 bases, in that order; junction bases with no gene match: 5. The V gene's germline CDR1 is MNHEY and CDR2 SMNVEV (reference sequence).

The chain recombines TRBV4-1 with TRBJ2-3; D is tentatively TRBD1 or TRBD2 (5 bases each). Trimming took off 2 bases at V and 3 bases at J, with 12 bases between the two ends. Germline CDR1 is MGHRA and CDR2 is YSYEKL. This CDR3 has 15 amino acids. The CDR3 spells CASSQIGEWTDTQYF. The CDR3 nucleotides are TGCGCCAGCAGCCAAATAGGGGAGTGGACAGATACGCAGTATTTT.

The V and J genes are TRBV6-5 and TRBJ2-1; weak D call: TRBD2 (5 bases). From germline, CDR1 is MNHEY and CDR2 SVGAGI. The CDR3 runs 13 residues. V was cut by 4 bases and J by 12 bases, with 16 bases left in between. CDR3 region: CASSSTTITWQFF. In nucleotides, the CDR3 is TGTGCCAGCAGTTCGACTACCATCACGTGGCAGTTCTTC.

The J gene is TRBJ2-7, the V gene TRBV9; 7 bases are shared with TRBD1. There are 13 residues in the CDR3. V gave up 0 bases and J gave up 6 bases; unmatched junction bases: 3. Germline assignment: CDR1 SGDLS and CDR2 YYNGEE. CDR3 amino acids: CASSVGRGPEQYF. The CDR3 DNA sequence: TGTGCCAGCAGCGTAGGAAGGGGGCCCGAGCAGTACTTC.

The rearrangement joins TRBV30 to TRBJ1-1, with D uncertain. The CDR3 is 14 amino acids. V was cut by 2 bases and J by 2 bases, with 12 bases left in between. Germline assignment: CDR1 GTSNPN and CDR2 SVGIG (reference sequence). CDR3 in DNA: TGTGCCTGGAGTCCCTGGGATGAAAACACTGAAGCTTTCTTT. This sequence encodes CAWSPWDENTEAFF.

This chain uses TRBV27 with TRBJ2-2, with TRBD2 matching over 11 bases. From germline, CDR1 is MNHEY and CDR2 SMNVEV (reference sequence). Trimming cost V 0 bases and J 4 bases; bases outside gene matches: 4. This CDR3 has 17 residues. The CDR3 DNA reads TGTGCCAGCAGTTTATCGACTAGCGGGGCGGTCACCGGGGAGCTGTTTTTT. Protein sequence: CASSLSTSGAVTGELFF.

J is TRBJ1-1 and V is TRBV7-9; D is unclear. Germline lookup yields CDR1 SEHNR and CDR2 FQNEAQ (reference sequence). The V gene lost 6 bases and the J gene lost 1 base, with 9 bases spanning the gap. The CDR3 has 13 amino acids. CDR3 nucleotides: TGTGCCAGCAGTGGACGGACGAACACTGAAGCTTTCTTT. Translated: CASSGRTNTEAFF.

The chain couples TRBV11-3 to TRBJ2-7, with D perhaps matching TRBD1 or TRBD2 (5 bases each). V lost 5 bases, J lost 2 bases, and 16 bases lay in between. The CDR3 loop spans 15 amino acids. CDR1 SGHNT and CDR2 YENEEA come from the germline V gene. The CDR3 sequence: CASSPSRGRAYEQYF. CDR3 DNA: TGTGCCAGCAGCCCATCCCGGGGACGCGCCTACGAGCAGTACTTC.

The rearrangement links TRBV29-1 to TRBJ1-3; no clear D gene. Per the germline V gene, CDR1 is SQVTM and CDR2 is ANQGSEA. Trimming took off 5 bases at V and 0 bases at J, with 11 bases between the two ends. The CDR3 sequence is 14 residues long. The CDR3 loop reads CSVLEAYSGNTIYF. CDR3 sequence (DNA): TGCAGCGTTCTAGAGGCCTACTCTGGAAACACCATATATTTT. Combining the CDR3 with reference TRBV29-1 and TRBJ1-3 gives the whole variable domain SAVISQKPSRDICQRGTSLTIQCQVDSQVTMMFWYRQQPGQSLTLIATANQGSEATYESGFVIDKFPISRPNLTFSTLTVSNMSPEDSSIYLCSVLEAYSGNTIYFGEGSWLTVV.

The table lists this clone with a few counts. The junction does not match germline at one end; this may be a read error. This sequence joins TRBV20-1 and TRBJ2-7; 9 nucleotides align to TRBD1. The germline CDR1 and CDR2 sequences are DFQATT and SNEGSKA (reference sequence). The CDR3 sequence is 11 residues long. The CDR3 DNA reads as TGCAGTGCTTACAACGGACAGGGGATTCTATTC. Protein: CSAYNGQGILF.

The V call is TRBV13, the J call TRBJ2-7, with D perhaps being TRBD1 or TRBD2 (6 bases each). In germline, CDR1 is PRHDT, CDR2 FYEKMQ (reference sequence). V was pared by 0 bases and J by 9 bases, with 12 bases between. The CDR3 loop spans 13 amino acids. The DNA of the CDR3 is TGTGCCAGCAGCTTAGGCCGGGGGACACCGCAGTACTTC. This translates into CASSLGRGTPQYF. Complete variable domain (other parts from reference TRBV13 and TRBJ2-7): AAGVIQSPRHLIKEKRETATLKCYPIPRHDTVYWYQQGPGQDPQFLISFYEKMQSDKGSIPDRFSAQQFSDYHSELNMSSLELGDSALYFCASSLGRGTPQYFGPGTRLTVT.

V and J are TRBV5-1 and TRBJ2-7; unclear D gene. Germline loops: CDR1 SGHRS, CDR2 YFSETQ. With 4 bases removed from V and 3 bases from J, the gap between germline ends came to 2 bases. This CDR3 is 10 amino acids long. The CDR3 region has the DNA TGCGCCAGCAGCAACTACGAGCAGTACTTC. Residues: CASSNYEQYF.

V gene TRBV29-1 combines with J gene TRBJ1-3; D remains ambiguous. The CDR3 runs 14 residues. CDR1 is SQVTM and CDR2 is ANQGSEA in the germline V gene. Trimming removed 3 bases from V and 0 bases from J, with 9 bases in between. CDR3 protein: CSVEWAGSGNTIYF. In nucleotides, the CDR3 is TGCAGCGTTGAGTGGGCAGGCTCTGGAAACACCATATATTTT.

The chain links TRBV2 to TRBJ1-4; D is perhaps TRBD1 (5 bases). The V gene's germline CDR1 is SNHLY and CDR2 FYNNEI. The CDR3 extends over 15 amino acids. Trimming shortened V by 7 bases and J by 8 bases, and 20 bases separated the two germline ends. The CDR3 region is CASTRLGLGEEKLFF. The CDR3 nucleotides are TGTGCCAGCACCCGGCTCGGTTTGGGGGAGGAAAAACTGTTTTTT.

The chain is built from TRBV7-9 and TRBJ2-1; the D gene could be TRBD1 or TRBD2 (5 bases each). Germline V gives CDR1 SEHNR, CDR2 FQNEAQ (reference sequence). The CDR3 totals 13 residues. V lost 3 bases and J 5 bases, leaving 8 bases between the germline ends. The CDR3 region has the DNA TGTGCCAGCAGCTTTGGGGGAGACAATGAGCAGTTCTTC. This gives the protein CASSFGGDNEQFF.

The chain links TRBV13 to TRBJ1-2, with D possibly being TRBD1 (6 bases). V lost 10 bases, J lost 4 bases, and 7 bases lay in between. Germline CDR1 and CDR2: PRHDT and FYEKMQ (reference sequence). This CDR3 is built from 10 residues. Written as DNA, the CDR3 is TGTGCCACCAGGGGCTATGGCTACACCTTC. It is translated as CATRGYGYTF.

This clone has just a few counts. The chain uses TRBV9 and TRBJ2-7; D is possibly TRBD1 (6 bases). This CDR3 is 14 amino acids long. Germline V CDR1 and CDR2: SGDLS, YYNGEE. The V gene lost 3 bases and the J gene lost 0 bases, with 10 bases spanning the gap. CDR3 sequence: CASSEQGRSYEQYF. The CDR3 region has the DNA TGTGCCAGCAGCGAACAGGGACGCTCCTACGAGCAGTACTTC.

The chain carries TRBV15 and TRBJ2-7; TRBD1 agrees at 7 bases. V lost 3 bases and J lost 0; bases outside the gene matches: 5. Germline lookup yields CDR1 LNHNV and CDR2 YYDKDF (reference sequence). The CDR3 runs to 15 residues. The CDR3 DNA follows: TGTGCCACCAGCAGGCTGGGACAGAGCTCCTACGAGCAGTACTTC. This codes for CATSRLGQSSYEQYF.

To note about this clone: Additional DNA sequences in this sample encode the identical CDR3. The chain employs TRBV6-5 and TRBJ1-1, with no clear D. The V gene's germline CDR1 is MNHEY and CDR2 SVGAGI. CDR3 size: 12 residues. Trimming took 2 bases from V and 5 from J, leaving 6 bases between them. CDR3 in DNA: TGTGCCAGCAGTTACGGGTCTACTGAAGCTTTCTTT. Residues: CASSYGSTEAFF.

A few counts support this clone. The chain has TRBV14 and TRBJ2-1, with TRBD2 matching 7 bases. Germline lookup yields CDR1 SGHDN and CDR2 FVKESK. CDR3 length equals 15 residues. V trimming: 3 bases; J trimming: 6 bases; junction bases outside the gene matches: 8. For the CDR3, the DNA is TGTGCCAGCAGCCAGGAGATGGGGAGGGTCAATGAGCAGTTCTTC. Its protein product is CASSQEMGRVNEQFF.

There are a few counts of this clone. V is TRBV7-9 and J is TRBJ2-1; 8 positions match TRBD2. CDR3 length: 14 amino acids. Trimming removed 0 bases from V and 8 bases from J; junction bases left unmatched: 3. Looked up from germline, CDR1 is SEHNR and CDR2 is FQNEAQ (reference sequence). Here the CDR3 reads CASSLARGLDEQFF. The CDR3, as DNA: TGTGCCAGCAGCTTAGCGCGGGGACTAGATGAGCAGTTCTTC.

This clone was seen more than once but under ten times. This chain uses TRBV10-3 with TRBJ1-1; weak D call: TRBD1 (5 bases). Trimming removed 8 bases from V and 5 bases from J, with 9 bases in between. This CDR3 is built from 11 residues. Germline values: CDR1 ENHRY, CDR2 SYGVKD. The CDR3 here is CAIQAGTEAFF. CDR3 bases: TGTGCCATCCAGGCAGGGACTGAAGCTTTCTTT.

The chain uses TRBV5-6 and TRBJ2-7; 7 positions agree with TRBD1. This CDR3 is built from 16 residues. J gave up 6 bases and V 1 base, and 13 bases lay outside the gene matches. CDR1 is SGHDT, CDR2 YYEEEE, per germline. Here the CDR3 reads CASSLMTGLLSSEQYF. As DNA, the CDR3 is TGTGCCAGCAGCTTGATGACAGGGCTACTTTCTTCCGAGCAGTACTTC.

The J gene is TRBJ2-1, the V gene TRBV14; D remains unclear. With 3 bases removed from V and 7 bases from J, the gap between germline ends came to 7 bases. The CDR3 contains 12 residues. CDR1 and CDR2 from the germline V gene are SGHDN and FVKESK. For the CDR3, the DNA is TGTGCCAGCAGCCACGCGCCGAATGAGCAGTTCTTC. This codes for CASSHAPNEQFF.

The chain carries TRBV5-1 and TRBJ2-7; possibly TRBD1 for D (6 bases). Deletions cut 0 bases from V and 0 bases from J, with 13 bases between. CDR1 and CDR2 from the germline V gene are SGHRS and YFSETQ. The CDR3 is 16 residues long. This CDR3 is CASSLVRQENSYEQYF. CDR3 sequence (DNA): TGCGCCAGCAGCTTGGTAAGACAGGAGAACTCCTACGAGCAGTACTTC. The variable domain in full, completed from reference TRBV5-1 and TRBJ2-7, reads KAGVTQTPRYLIKTRGQQVTLSCSPISGHRSVSWYQQTPGQGLQFLFEYFSETQRNKGNFPGRFSGRQFSNSRSEMNVSTLELGDSALYLCASSLVRQENSYEQYFGPGTRLTVT.

This chain links TRBV27 with TRBJ2-7; D may be TRBD1 (6 bases). The V end lost 0 bases, the J end lost 3 bases, and 9 bases lay between the germline ends. The CDR3 has 14 residues. The germline CDR1 and CDR2 sequences are MNHEY and SMNVEV (reference sequence). The CDR3 nucleotides are TGTGCCAGCAGTTTATCGGGCAGGGGCTACGAGCAGTACTTC. The encoded protein is CASSLSGRGYEQYF.